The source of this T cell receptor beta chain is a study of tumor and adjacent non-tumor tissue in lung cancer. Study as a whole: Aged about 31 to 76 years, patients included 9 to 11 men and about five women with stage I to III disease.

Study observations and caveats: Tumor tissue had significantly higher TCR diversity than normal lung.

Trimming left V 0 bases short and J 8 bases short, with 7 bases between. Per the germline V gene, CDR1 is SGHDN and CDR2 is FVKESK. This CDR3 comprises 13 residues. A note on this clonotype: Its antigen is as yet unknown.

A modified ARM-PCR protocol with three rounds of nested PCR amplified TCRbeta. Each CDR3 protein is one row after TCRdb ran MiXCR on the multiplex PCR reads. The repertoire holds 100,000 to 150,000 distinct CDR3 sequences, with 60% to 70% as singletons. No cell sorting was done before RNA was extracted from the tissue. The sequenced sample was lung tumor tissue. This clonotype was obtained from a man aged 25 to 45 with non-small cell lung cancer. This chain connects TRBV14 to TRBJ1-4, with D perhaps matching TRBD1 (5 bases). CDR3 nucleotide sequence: TGTGCCAGCAGCCAAGATCGGGACGAAAAACTGTTTTTT. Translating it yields CASSQDRDEKLFF.